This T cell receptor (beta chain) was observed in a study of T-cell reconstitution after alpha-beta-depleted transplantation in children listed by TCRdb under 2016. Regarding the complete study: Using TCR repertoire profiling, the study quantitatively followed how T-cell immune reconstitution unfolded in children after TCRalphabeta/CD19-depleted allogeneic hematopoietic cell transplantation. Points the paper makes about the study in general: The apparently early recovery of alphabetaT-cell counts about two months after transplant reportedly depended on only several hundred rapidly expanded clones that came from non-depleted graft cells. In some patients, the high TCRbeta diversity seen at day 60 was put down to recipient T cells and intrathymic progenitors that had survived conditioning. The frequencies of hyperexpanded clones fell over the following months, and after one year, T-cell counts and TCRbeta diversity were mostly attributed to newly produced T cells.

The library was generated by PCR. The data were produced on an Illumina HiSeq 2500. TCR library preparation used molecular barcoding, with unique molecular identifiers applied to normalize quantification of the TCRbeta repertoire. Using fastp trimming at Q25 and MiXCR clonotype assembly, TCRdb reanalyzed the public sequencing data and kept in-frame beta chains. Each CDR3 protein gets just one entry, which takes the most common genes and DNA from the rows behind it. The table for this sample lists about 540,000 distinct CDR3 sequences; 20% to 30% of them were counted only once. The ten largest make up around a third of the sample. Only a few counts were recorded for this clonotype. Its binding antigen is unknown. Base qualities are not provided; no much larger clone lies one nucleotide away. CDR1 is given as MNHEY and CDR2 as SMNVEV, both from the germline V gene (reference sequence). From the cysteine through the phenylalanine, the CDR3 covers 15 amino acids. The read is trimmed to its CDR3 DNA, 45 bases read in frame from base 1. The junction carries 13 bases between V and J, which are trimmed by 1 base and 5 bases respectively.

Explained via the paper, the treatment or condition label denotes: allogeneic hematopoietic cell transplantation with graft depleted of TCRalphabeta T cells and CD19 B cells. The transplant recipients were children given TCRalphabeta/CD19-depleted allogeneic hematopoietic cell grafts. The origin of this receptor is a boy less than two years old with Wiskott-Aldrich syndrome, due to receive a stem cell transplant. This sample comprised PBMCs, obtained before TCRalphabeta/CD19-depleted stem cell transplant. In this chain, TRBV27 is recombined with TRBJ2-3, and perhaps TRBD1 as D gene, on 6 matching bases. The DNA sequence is TGTGCCAGCAGTTTATTTCGAACAGGGCTAGATACGCAGTATTTT. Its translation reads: CASSLFRTGLDTQYF.